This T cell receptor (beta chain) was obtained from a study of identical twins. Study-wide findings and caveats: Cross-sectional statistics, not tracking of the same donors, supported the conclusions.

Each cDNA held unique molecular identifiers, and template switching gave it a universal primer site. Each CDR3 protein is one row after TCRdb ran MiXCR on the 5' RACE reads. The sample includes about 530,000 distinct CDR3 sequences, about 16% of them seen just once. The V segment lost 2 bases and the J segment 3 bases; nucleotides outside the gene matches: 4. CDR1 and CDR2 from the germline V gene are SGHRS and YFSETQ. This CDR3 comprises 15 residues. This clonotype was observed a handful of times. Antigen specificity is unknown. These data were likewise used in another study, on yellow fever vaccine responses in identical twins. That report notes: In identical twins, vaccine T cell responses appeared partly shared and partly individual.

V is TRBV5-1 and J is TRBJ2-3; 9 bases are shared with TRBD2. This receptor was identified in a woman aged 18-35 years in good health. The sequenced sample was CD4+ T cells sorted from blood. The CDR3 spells CASSFGGGGTDTQYF. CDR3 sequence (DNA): TGCGCCAGCAGCTTCGGCGGGGGGGGGACAGATACGCAGTATTTT.